These 32 T cell receptor beta chains were all obtained from the same sample, sequenced in a study of vaccination and CD4 T cells after COVID-19. Their antigens are not known. Cultured CD4+ T-cell DNA underwent Oncomine TCR Beta short-read sequencing. TCRdb re-called the PCR reads with MiXCR, one entry per CDR3 protein. Of roughly 4,200 distinct CDR3 sequences listed, approximately 22% are singletons. This sample's treatment: roughly 10-day PBMC culture with coronavirus spike peptide pools or control peptides (ViraFEST assay). Sequencing input: CD4+ T cells from blood, cultured in vitro. The receptors shown here come from a human donor who had recovered from COVID-19.

This clonotype is labeled as medium-sized. J is TRBJ1-4 and V is TRBV24-1; tentative D call: TRBD1 (6 bases). The germline V gene encodes CDR1 KGHDR and CDR2 SFDVKD. The CDR3 has 16 residues. V lost 8 bases to trimming and J lost 5 bases, with 20 bases between them. CDR3 protein: CATNMSVRTANEKLFF. As DNA, the CDR3 is TGTGCCACCAACATGTCCGTACGGACAGCGAATGAAAAACTGTTTTTT.

A few counts support this clonotype. The chain is built from TRBV5-1 and TRBJ1-1; D gene ambiguous. V gave up 4 bases and J gave up 1 base, with 14 bases separating them. CDR1 is SGHRS, CDR2 YFSETQ, per germline. The CDR3 runs to 15 residues. For the CDR3, the DNA is TGCGCCAGCAGCCCCGACCGGCTACAGAACACTGAAGCTTTCTTT. Its protein is CASSPDRLQNTEAFF.

Only a few counts were recorded for this clonotype. The chain couples TRBV7-9 to TRBJ1-1; D gene unclear. CDR3 length equals 13 residues. Looked up from germline, CDR1 is SEHNR and CDR2 is FQNEAQ (reference sequence). Trimming stripped 1 base from V and 0 bases from J, with 3 bases between. CDR3 in amino acids: CASSLEVNTEAFF. Here the CDR3 DNA reads TGTGCCAGCAGCTTAGAGGTGAACACTGAAGCTTTCTTT.

Details on this clonotype: It may be a read error: a sequence one base away is much more abundant. V usage is TRBV10-3 and J usage is TRBJ1-1; D ambiguous. Trimming removed 7 bases from V and 8 bases from J, with 11 bases in between. CDR1 and CDR2 from the germline V gene are ENHRY and SYGVKD. This CDR3 spans 11 amino acids. In DNA, the CDR3 is TGTGCCATCATGTCGGCGCGGGAAGCTTTCTTT. The encoded protein is CAIMSAREAFF.

This clonotype was seen more than once but under ten times. V is TRBV29-1 and J is TRBJ1-1; TRBD1 matches at 9 bases. The germline gives CDR1 SQVTM, CDR2 ANQGSEA. This CDR3 contains 12 residues. The V segment lost 5 bases and the J segment 5 bases; nucleotides outside the gene matches: 3. The CDR3 sequence: CSVQTGGTEAFF. CDR3 DNA sequence: TGCAGCGTTCAGACAGGGGGAACTGAAGCTTTCTTT.

The DNA for the CDR3 is TGTGCCATCAGCCAAGACGCGGGCAATCAGCCCCAGCATTTT. This gives the protein CAISQDAGNQPQHF. The rearrangement uses TRBV10-3 and TRBJ1-5; D gene ambiguous. Trimming shortened V by 6 bases and J by 2 bases, and 11 bases separated the two germline ends. The CDR3 runs to 14 residues. Germline CDR1 and CDR2: ENHRY and SYGVKD.

The chain combines TRBV9 with TRBJ1-6; perhaps TRBD1 as D (5 bases). V was shortened by 4 bases and J by 7 bases, with 18 bases between the two germline ends. The CDR3 extends over 16 amino acids. Looked up from germline, CDR1 is SGDLS and CDR2 is YYNGEE. CDR3 DNA sequence: TGTGCCAGCAGCACCCGGGCGTGGGGGGGGAATTCACCCCTCCACTTT. Translated, it gives CASSTRAWGGNSPLHF.

A note on this clonotype: Its ends do not fully match the called genes, so a read error is possible. The chain carries TRBV10-3 and TRBJ1-5; D unclear. The CDR3 runs to 13 residues. CDR1 is ENHRY, CDR2 SYGVKD, per germline. CDR3 DNA sequence: TGTGCCATCAGTCTGGACGGAGATCAGACCCAGCATTTT. This translates into CAISLDGDQTQHF.

The chain joins TRBV6-2 or TRBV6-3 to TRBJ1-5; tentative D call: TRBD1 (5 bases). This CDR3 has 16 amino acids. Trimming took 5 bases from V and 4 from J, leaving 18 bases between them. The germline CDR1 and CDR2 sequences are MNHEY and SVGEGT. CDR3 bases: TGTGCCAGCAGTCGGGAGACTGGGGGTAATAATCAGCCCCAGCATTTT. This codes for CASSRETGGNNQPQHF.

By sample fraction, this clonotype is medium-sized. J is TRBJ1-5 and V is TRBV6-1; tentative D call: TRBD1 (5 bases). Per the germline V gene, CDR1 is MNHNS and CDR2 is SASEGT. The CDR3 totals 15 residues. The V gene lost 2 bases and the J gene lost 4 bases, with 12 bases spanning the gap. Written as DNA, the CDR3 is TGTGCCAGCAGTGAACCCCCAGGGTTTAATCAGCCCCAGCATTTT. This codes for CASSEPPGFNQPQHF.

A few counts support this clonotype. This chain joins TRBV30 and TRBJ1-6; no reliable D call. Germline V lookup: CDR1 GTSNPN, CDR2 SVGIG (reference sequence). This CDR3 contains 12 residues. V gave up 1 base and J gave up 18 bases, with 16 bases separating them. The CDR3, as DNA: TGTGCCTGGAGTGCATCACCGGGGATCGCCCACTTT. Protein sequence: CAWSASPGIAHF.

This clonotype was counted only a few times. The genes are TRBV5-6 and TRBJ1-1, with TRBD1 matching 8 bases. The V and J ends lost 0 bases and 11 bases, in that order; junction bases with no gene match: 6. The germline V gene has CDR1 SGHDT and CDR2 YYEEEE. CDR3 length: 13 amino acids. The CDR3 DNA follows: TGTGCCAGCAGCTTGGCCGGACAGGGTGGGGCTTTCTTT. Its translation is CASSLAGQGGAFF.

The sample holds a few counts of this clonotype. V and J are TRBV10-3 and TRBJ1-2; the D gene is possibly TRBD1 (5 bases). Germline values: CDR1 ENHRY, CDR2 SYGVKD. Trimming removed 4 bases at V and 4 bases at J, with 10 bases between. There are 13 residues in the CDR3. The CDR3 region is CAISVGVLYGYTF. The CDR3 DNA reads as TGTGCCATCAGTGTAGGGGTACTCTATGGCTACACCTTC.

This clonotype has more than one count but fewer than ten. The chain is built from TRBV12-5 and TRBJ1-3; 9 nucleotides align to TRBD1. The CDR3 length is 17 residues. Germline CDR1 reads LGHNT; CDR2 reads FRNRAP. Unmatched junction bases numbered 6, after V lost 3 bases and J lost 0 bases. This chain's CDR3 is CASGLGTGLFSGNTIYF. Written as DNA, the CDR3 is TGTGCTAGTGGTTTAGGGACAGGGCTATTCTCTGGAAACACCATATATTTT.

This clonotype was seen more than once but under ten times. The rearrangement uses TRBV18 and TRBJ2-5; D possibly corresponds to TRBD1 (5 bases). Trimming removed 2 bases at V and 2 bases at J, with 9 bases between. The CDR3 consists of 14 residues. Germline V CDR1 and CDR2: KGHSH, LQKENI. The CDR3 protein is CASSPTGLQETQYF. CDR3 bases: TGTGCCAGCTCACCAACAGGATTGCAAGAGACCCAGTACTTC. The full variable domain, its missing parts supplied by reference TRBV18 and TRBJ2-5, is NAGVMQNPRHLVRRRGQEARLRCSPMKGHSHVYWYRQLPEEGLKFMVYLQKENIIDESGMPKERFSAEFPKEGPSILRIQQVVRGDSAAYFCASSPTGLQETQYFGPGTRLLVL.

This clonotype was observed a handful of times. The chain combines TRBV6-1 with TRBJ1-2; tentative D call: TRBD1 (5 bases). Germline V gene sequence: CDR1 MNHNS, CDR2 SASEGT. The length of the CDR3 is 16 residues. V was pared by 2 bases and J by 2 bases, with 15 bases between. In DNA form, the CDR3 reads TGTGCCAGCAGTGAAAGGGTGGGCGGGGGAAACTATGGCTACACCTTC. Residues: CASSERVGGGNYGYTF.

This sequence joins TRBV7-9 and TRBJ2-1, with D maybe TRBD1 (7 bases). V was trimmed by 5 bases and J by 12 bases, leaving 20 bases between them. The CDR3 is 14 amino acids. The V gene's germline CDR1 is SEHNR and CDR2 FQNEAQ (reference sequence). Written as DNA, the CDR3 is TGTGCCAGCAGCCACCCTAGCAGGGGGGCGGCGCAGTTCTTC. Its protein product is CASSHPSRGAAQFF.

The chain is built from TRBV30 and TRBJ2-2, with D uncertain. V lost 0 bases to trimming and J lost 0 bases, with 2 bases between them. This CDR3 comprises 13 residues. Germline V CDR1 and CDR2: GTSNPN, SVGIG (reference sequence). Here the CDR3 reads CAWSVPNTGELFF. In DNA, the CDR3 is TGTGCCTGGAGTGTACCGAACACCGGGGAGCTGTTTTTT.

This clonotype has just a few counts. The V and J genes are TRBV6-1 and TRBJ2-7; 7 nucleotides match TRBD1. Germline V gene lookup returns CDR1 MNHNS and CDR2 SASEGT. The J segment lost 2 bases and the V segment lost 2 bases, leaving 6 bases of the junction unmatched. CDR3 length equals 15 residues. DNA for the CDR3: TGTGCCAGCAGTGAAAGACAGGGAATGGCCTACGAGCAGTACTTC. Translating gives CASSERQGMAYEQYF.

This clonotype was seen only a few times. The rearrangement links TRBV27 to TRBJ1-1, with D perhaps matching TRBD1 (5 bases). V lost 0 bases to trimming and J lost 9 bases, with 11 bases between them. Germline-derived CDR1 and CDR2 are MNHEY and SMNVEV (reference sequence). The CDR3 is 13 residues long. The CDR3 loop reads CASSLSGRQQAFF. In DNA form, the CDR3 reads TGTGCCAGCAGTTTATCGGGACGCCAGCAAGCTTTCTTT.

This clonotype is medium-sized (0.01 to 0.1%) within its sample. The chain has TRBV6-4 and TRBJ2-2; D might be TRBD1 (5 bases). The CDR3 totals 13 residues. CDR1 and CDR2 from the germline V gene are MRHNA and SNTAGT. V was trimmed by 6 bases and J by 5 bases, leaving 10 bases between them. For the CDR3, the DNA is TGTGCCAGCAGACCCGACAGTACCGGGGAGCTGTTTTTT. Translated: CASRPDSTGELFF.

This clonotype has a handful of counts. V usage is TRBV5-1 and J usage is TRBJ2-7, with D perhaps given as TRBD1 or TRBD2 (6 bases each). This CDR3 region has 14 residues. Germline CDR1 SGHRS, CDR2 YFSETQ. Trimming pared 4 bases from V and 6 bases from J, leaving 17 bases between. The CDR3 protein is CASSPPAQGGEQYF. For the CDR3, the DNA is TGCGCCAGCAGCCCCCCGGCACAGGGAGGCGAGCAGTACTTC. Full variable domain (remainder filled in from reference TRBV5-1 and TRBJ2-7): KAGVTQTPRYLIKTRGQQVTLSCSPISGHRSVSWYQQTPGQGLQFLFEYFSETQRNKGNFPGRFSGRQFSNSRSEMNVSTLELGDSALYLCASSPPAQGGEQYFGPGTRLTVT.

This clonotype showed up just a few times. CDR3 nucleotides: TGCAGTGCCCCCAGCGGGGGGCTTTACGAGCAGTACTTC. Its translation: CSAPSGGLYEQYF. The genes are TRBV20-1 and TRBJ2-7, with 9 bases lining up with TRBD2. V trimming: 6 bases; J trimming: 4 bases; junction bases outside the gene matches: 7. This CDR3 contains 13 residues. Looked up from germline, CDR1 is DFQATT and CDR2 is SNEGSKA (reference sequence).

This clonotype came up a few times. The rearrangement links TRBV5-4 to TRBJ1-2; 7 nucleotides match TRBD1. Looked up from germline, CDR1 is SGHNT and CDR2 is YYREEE (reference sequence). V was pared by 4 bases and J by 6 bases, with 12 bases of the junction left unmatched. The CDR3 totals 15 residues. The CDR3, as DNA: TGTGCCAGCAGCCCTAGACAGGGAGTCGGGGATGGCTACACCTTC. Protein sequence: CASSPRQGVGDGYTF.

The chain couples TRBV6-5 to TRBJ1-4, with D perhaps TRBD1 (5 bases). CDR1 is MNHEY, CDR2 SVGAGI, per germline. The germline V and J ends were trimmed by 3 bases and 6 bases, with 20 bases remaining between them. This CDR3 has 17 residues. CDR3 in DNA: TGTGCCAGCAGTTATATCCCCCCGGGTAGGGGAGATGAAAAACTGTTTTTT. It encodes CASSYIPPGRGDEKLFF.

The J gene is TRBJ2-1, the V gene TRBV10-3; the match to TRBD2 covers 7 bases. The CDR3 covers 14 residues. The ends lost 3 bases at V and 9 bases at J; junction bases unmatched: 8. Germline V gene data show CDR1 as ENHRY and CDR2 as SYGVKD. CDR3 amino acids: CAISEGTTMPEQFF. The CDR3 DNA is TGTGCCATCAGTGAAGGGACTACCATGCCTGAGCAGTTCTTC.

This clonotype has a single count. The V call is TRBV5-1, the J call TRBJ2-7; TRBD1 matches 8 bases. This CDR3 region has 15 residues. Looked up from germline, CDR1 is SGHRS and CDR2 is YFSETQ. With V trimmed by 0 bases and J by 5 bases, 7 bases remained unmatched. CDR3 sequence reads: CASSLGQGSFDEQYF. CDR3 nucleotide sequence: TGCGCCAGCAGCTTGGGACAGGGGAGTTTCGACGAGCAGTACTTC.

This clonotype is labeled as medium-sized. The V call is TRBV30, the J call TRBJ1-2; D perhaps matches TRBD1 (5 bases). There are 13 residues in the CDR3. Germline V gene sequence: CDR1 GTSNPN, CDR2 SVGIG (reference sequence). V gave up 3 bases and J gave up 6 bases, with 14 bases separating them. The CDR3 DNA follows: TGTGCCTGGAGCCAGCAGGGATCGGATGGCTACACCTTC. It encodes CAWSQQGSDGYTF.

The rearrangement joins TRBV28 to TRBJ2-3, with a weak D call TRBD1 (6 bases). Germline V gene lookup returns CDR1 MDHEN and CDR2 SYDVKM. Trimming cost V 5 bases and J 2 bases, with 11 bases left between them. The CDR3 loop spans 14 amino acids. CDR3 protein: CASSRDTLTDTQYF. In nucleotides, the CDR3 is TGTGCCAGCAGTAGGGACACGCTCACAGATACGCAGTATTTT.

This clonotype was recorded a few times. The chain uses TRBV12-3 or TRBV12-4 and TRBJ2-5; TRBD1 is a possible D gene (5 bases). Trimming took off 6 bases at V and 7 bases at J, with 9 bases between the two ends. The CDR3 runs 11 residues. Written as DNA, the CDR3 is TGTGCCAGCAGAAATACAGGGACCCAGTACTTC. It is translated as CASRNTGTQYF.

This clonotype has a handful of counts. The genes are TRBV5-1 and TRBJ1-2, with D uncertain. Germline CDR1 SGHRS, CDR2 YFSETQ. This CDR3 has 14 residues. V was cut by 3 bases and J by 8 bases, with 17 bases left in between. DNA of the CDR3: TGCGCCAGCAGCTCTCACGGGGTGGGTTCCGGCTACACCTTC. Translation gives CASSSHGVGSGYTF.

This clonotype was seen a handful of times. The J gene is TRBJ1-5, the V gene TRBV30; 9 bases line up with TRBD1. The germline V gene encodes CDR1 GTSNPN and CDR2 SVGIG (reference sequence). The CDR3 consists of 14 residues. The V and J ends lost 1 base and 5 bases, in that order; junction bases with no gene match: 3. CDR3 loop: CAWSGDREYQPQHF. The CDR3 DNA sequence: TGTGCCTGGAGTGGGGACAGGGAGTATCAGCCCCAGCATTTT.